These 9 T cell receptor beta chains came from one sample sequenced in a study of T cell changes during pregnancy in multiple sclerosis. Libraries were prepared by immunoSEQ multiplex PCR; TCRdb keeps only in-frame clonotypes and omits some of them. Here the sample spans more than 25,000 clones, about 90% being singletons. This specimen consisted of peripheral blood, obtained in the first trimester of pregnancy. These receptor sequences come from a female donor in good health, enrolled as a control in a pregnancy study.

The chain couples TRBV11-2 to TRBJ2-3; tentative D call: TRBD2 (5 bases). The CDR3 has 14 amino acids. CDR1 is SGHAT and CDR2 is FQNNGV in the germline V gene. Trimming cost V 1 base and J 6 bases, with 11 bases left between them. CDR3 protein: CASSLGQRIDTQYF. In nucleotides, the CDR3 is TGTGCCAGCAGCTTAGGGCAGCGGATCGATACGCAGTATTTT.

This clone was observed a handful of times. The chain employs TRBV6-6 and TRBJ1-1; D is unclear. This CDR3 spans 15 amino acids. V gave up 7 bases and J gave up 0 bases, with 15 bases separating them. Germline-derived CDR1 and CDR2 are MNHNY and SVGAGI (reference sequence). CDR3 DNA sequence: TGTGCCAGCACCGATGAACAGCGGATGAACACTGAAGCTTTCTTT. Its protein product is CASTDEQRMNTEAFF.

The chain couples TRBV5-6 to TRBJ2-5; TRBD1 matches at 9 bases. The CDR3 contains 16 residues. The junction had 8 bases not matched to a gene; V was cut back by 0 bases and J by 5 bases. From germline, CDR1 is SGHDT and CDR2 YYEEEE. The CDR3: CASSLGRGQGGETQYF. The DNA of the CDR3 is TGTGCCAGCAGCTTGGGGCGGGGACAGGGCGGGGAGACCCAGTACTTC.

The chain carries TRBV7-2 and TRBJ2-5, with 8 bases identical to TRBD1. The V gene's germline CDR1 is SGHTA and CDR2 FQGNSA. The CDR3 is 14 residues long. V lost 1 base to trimming and J lost 3 bases; unmatched junction nucleotides: 1. For the CDR3, the DNA is TGTGCCAGCAGCTTAGGACAGGGGAAAGAGACCCAGTACTTC. It translates to CASSLGQGKETQYF.

The chain employs TRBV5-4 and TRBJ2-3, with a weak D call TRBD2 (5 bases). V lost 3 bases and J lost 2, with 16 bases in between. The CDR3 consists of 16 residues. Germline lookup yields CDR1 SGHNT and CDR2 YYREEE (reference sequence). The CDR3 DNA follows: TGTGCCAGCAGCTCCTCCGGGAATCCCGTCACAGATACGCAGTATTTT. Protein product: CASSSSGNPVTDTQYF.

This sequence joins TRBV11-2 and TRBJ2-7, with D perhaps TRBD2 (5 bases). In germline, CDR1 is SGHAT, CDR2 FQNNGV. V dropped 1 base and J dropped 4 bases, with 14 bases sitting between them. There are 15 residues in the CDR3. CDR3 DNA sequence: TGTGCCAGCAGCTTAGGGGAGATACCCTCGTACGAGCAGTACTTC. Translated, it gives CASSLGEIPSYEQYF.

This rearrangement joins TRBV30 to TRBJ2-7, with a possible D match to TRBD1 (5 bases). The CDR3 length is 14 residues. Germline V gene data show CDR1 as GTSNPN and CDR2 as SVGIG (reference sequence). Trimming removed 0 bases at V and 3 bases at J, with 12 bases between. CDR3 residues: CAWSVWGSRYEQYF. CDR3 nucleotide sequence: TGTGCCTGGAGTGTATGGGGCAGCCGCTACGAGCAGTACTTC.

The chain links TRBV5-4 to TRBJ2-2, with TRBD1 matching over 7 bases. CDR1 and CDR2 (germline): SGHNT, YYREEE (reference sequence). V lost 0 bases and J lost 5; bases outside the gene matches: 4. The CDR3 spans 15 residues. The CDR3 nucleotides read TGTGCCAGCAGCTTGGGACAGGGTCTTACCGGGGAGCTGTTTTTT. Translating it yields CASSLGQGLTGELFF.

The genes are TRBV10-2 and TRBJ2-3; TRBD2 agrees at 9 bases. Trimming removed 8 bases from V and 2 bases from J; junction bases left unmatched: 5. Germline values: CDR1 WSHSY, CDR2 SAAADI. The CDR3 covers 14 residues. CDR3 in amino acids: CASWLAGSTDTQYF. CDR3 coding DNA: TGCGCCAGCTGGCTAGCGGGGTCCACAGATACGCAGTATTTT.